This TCR beta chain derives from a study of CD8 T cells in Susac syndrome. Whole-study results and caveats: The study acknowledged a relatively small number of individuals in its TCR sequencing and HLA analysis.

An input of roughly 0.5 to 1 ug of RNA was subjected to reverse transcription using random hexamers. It was immunoSEQ multiplex PCR that amplified TCR beta CDR3 across 54 Vbeta and 13 Jbeta. One entry per CDR3 protein results from TCRdb running MiXCR on the immunoSEQ multiplex PCR reads. The data show about 70,000 distinct CDR3 sequences, with nearly 96% seen just once and around 0.11% held by the top ten. This clonotype appeared once. Antigen unknown. Negative isolation yielded the CD8+ and CD4+ T cells, while FACS enriched the TEMRA cells. Trimming at V came to 0 bases and at J to 5 bases, leaving 4 bases not matched to a gene. The CDR3 sequence is 16 residues long. CDR1 is DFQATT, CDR2 SNEGSKA, per germline (reference sequence).

Sequenced: CD4+ T cells from PBMCs. The clonotype originates from a human donor with multiple sclerosis. The chain is built from TRBV20-1 and TRBJ2-7; TRBD2 matches 16 bases. The CDR3 loop reads CSARDGTSGGVDEQYF. DNA for the CDR3: TGCAGTGCTAGAGACGGGACTAGCGGGGGGGTTGACGAGCAGTACTTC.